A single sample is the source of the 6 T cell receptor beta chains below, sequenced in a study of T-cell memory formation after mild COVID-19. TCRdb fed the 5' RACE reads into MiXCR, producing one record per CDR3 protein. The table lists 450,000 to 700,000 distinct CDR3 sequences, 15% to 20% of them singletons. The sequencing sample was made of PBMCs or a T cell subset sorted from them (not recorded which). These TCRs come from an adult woman who had mild COVID-19 (a few samples of this study predate the infection). Cell type and time point are not known.

V and J are TRBV29-1 and TRBJ1-2, with 12 bases matching TRBD1. The germline V gene has CDR1 SQVTM and CDR2 ANQGSEA. The CDR3 contains 16 residues. Unmatched junction bases numbered 12, after V lost 4 bases and J lost 6 bases. CDR3 residues: CSVGPPGTGGADGYTF. The CDR3 nucleotides are TGCAGCGTTGGACCCCCCGGGACAGGGGGCGCGGATGGCTACACCTTC.

The genes are TRBV20-1 and TRBJ2-3; a weak D match, TRBD2 (5 bases). CDR1 and CDR2 (germline): DFQATT, SNEGSKA (reference sequence). There are 14 residues in the CDR3. V was cut by 3 bases and J by 2 bases, with 12 bases left in between. CDR3 residues: CSARPAGHTDTQYF. CDR3 sequence (DNA): TGCAGTGCTAGGCCCGCGGGTCACACAGATACGCAGTATTTT.

The genes are TRBV7-6 and TRBJ2-3; 9 bases map to TRBD2. The CDR3 has 16 residues. Germline CDR1 SGHVS, CDR2 FNYEAQ. V was clipped by 2 bases and J by 4 bases; unmatched bases: 7. The CDR3 protein is CASSLSAGGLADTQYF. The CDR3 DNA reads TGTGCCAGCAGCTTATCGGCGGGGGGGCTTGCAGATACGCAGTATTTT.

The chain combines TRBV5-6 with TRBJ2-2, with 7 bases aligning to TRBD2. V shed 4 bases, J shed 7 bases, and the junction held 13 bases outside the gene matches. This CDR3 is 16 amino acids long. Germline lookup yields CDR1 SGHDT and CDR2 YYEEEE. DNA of the CDR3: TGTGCCAGCAGCATCCGGGACTACGGTGCGGTCGGGGAGCTGTTTTTT. Its translation is CASSIRDYGAVGELFF.

This clonotype came up a few times. This chain links TRBV9 with TRBJ2-3; D might be TRBD1 (5 bases). The V gene's germline CDR1 is SGDLS and CDR2 YYNGEE. This CDR3 is 13 amino acids long. V dropped 2 bases and J dropped 5 bases, with 9 bases sitting between them. The CDR3 region is CASSVPGRDTQYF. The CDR3, as DNA: TGTGCCAGCAGCGTCCCAGGGCGAGATACGCAGTATTTT.

The rearrangement links TRBV6-5 to TRBJ2-1; 10 bases line up with TRBD1. Germline V gene lookup returns CDR1 MNHEY and CDR2 SVGAGI. This CDR3 region has 17 residues. J lost 4 bases, V lost 6 bases, and 12 bases had no gene match. The CDR3 reads CASRGLSGTGVYNEQFF. The DNA for the CDR3 is TGTGCCAGCAGGGGACTCAGCGGGACAGGGGTTTACAATGAGCAGTTCTTC.